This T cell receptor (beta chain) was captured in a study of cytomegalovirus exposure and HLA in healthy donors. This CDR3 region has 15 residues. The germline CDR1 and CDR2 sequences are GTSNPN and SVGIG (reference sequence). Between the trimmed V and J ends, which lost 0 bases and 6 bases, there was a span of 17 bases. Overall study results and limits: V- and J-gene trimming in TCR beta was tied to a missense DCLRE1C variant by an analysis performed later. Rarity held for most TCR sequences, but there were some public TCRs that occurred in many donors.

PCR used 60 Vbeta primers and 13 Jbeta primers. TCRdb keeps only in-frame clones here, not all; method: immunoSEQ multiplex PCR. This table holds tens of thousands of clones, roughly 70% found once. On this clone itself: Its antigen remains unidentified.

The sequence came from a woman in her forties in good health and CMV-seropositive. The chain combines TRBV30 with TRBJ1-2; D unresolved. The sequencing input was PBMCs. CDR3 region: CAWSVLERGADGYTF. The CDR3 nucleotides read TGTGCCTGGAGTGTACTAGAGCGGGGTGCCGATGGCTACACCTTC. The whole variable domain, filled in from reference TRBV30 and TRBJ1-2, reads SQTIHQWPATLVQPVGSPLSLECTVEGTSNPNLYWYRQAAGRGLQLLFYSVGIGQISSEVPQNLSASRPQDRQFILSSKKLLLSDSGFYLCAWSVLERGADGYTFGSGTRLTVV.